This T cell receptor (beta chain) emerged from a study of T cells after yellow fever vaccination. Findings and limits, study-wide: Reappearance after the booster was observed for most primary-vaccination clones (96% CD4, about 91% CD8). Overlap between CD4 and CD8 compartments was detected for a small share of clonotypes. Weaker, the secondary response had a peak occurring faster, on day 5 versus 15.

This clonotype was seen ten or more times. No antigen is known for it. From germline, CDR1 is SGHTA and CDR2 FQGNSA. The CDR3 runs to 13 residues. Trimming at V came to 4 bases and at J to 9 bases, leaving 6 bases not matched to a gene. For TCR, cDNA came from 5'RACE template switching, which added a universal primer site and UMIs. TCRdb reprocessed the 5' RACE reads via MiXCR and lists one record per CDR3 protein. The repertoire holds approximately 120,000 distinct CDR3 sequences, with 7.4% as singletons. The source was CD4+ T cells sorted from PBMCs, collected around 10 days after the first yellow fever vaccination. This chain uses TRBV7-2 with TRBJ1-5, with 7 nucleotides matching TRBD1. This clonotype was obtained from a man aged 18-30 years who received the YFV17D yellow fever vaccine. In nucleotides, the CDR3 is TGTGCCAGCAGCTCATGGACAGGCGTGCCCCAGCATTTT. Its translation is CASSSWTGVPQHF.